The next 31 T cell receptor beta chains were all read from a single sample in a study of blood T cells in healthy people across ages. A second PCR of 7 to 11 cycles used a sample-barcoded 5' primer and a J-beta primer mix. TCRdb re-called the 5' RACE reads with MiXCR, one entry per CDR3 protein. There are about 730,000 distinct CDR3 sequences in the sample; around 46% occur only once, and about 20% lies in the top ten. Material: blood. Every receptor here comes from an older woman in good health.

V and J are TRBV19 and TRBJ2-2; D possibly corresponds to TRBD1 (6 bases). Germline V lookup: CDR1 LNHDA, CDR2 SQIVND (reference sequence). The CDR3 covers 14 residues. V dropped 3 bases and J dropped 7 bases, with 12 bases sitting between them. In nucleotides, the CDR3 is TGTGCCAGTAGTATCGGACAGCTGGTCGGGGAGCTGTTTTTT. Amino acid sequence: CASSIGQLVGELFF.

This sequence joins TRBV6-1 and TRBJ2-2; 8 positions agree with TRBD2. With V trimmed by 4 bases and J by 10 bases, 17 bases remained unmatched. The CDR3 extends over 17 amino acids. The germline V gene has CDR1 MNHNS and CDR2 SASEGT. This chain's CDR3 is CASSAAIPAGEYEELFF. The CDR3 bases are TGTGCCAGCAGTGCCGCCATCCCAGCGGGAGAGTACGAGGAGCTGTTTTTT.

This clonotype appeared a few times. The rearrangement links TRBV20-1 to TRBJ2-7; D might be TRBD1 (5 bases). There are 12 residues in the CDR3. Germline values: CDR1 DFQATT, CDR2 SNEGSKA (reference sequence). The ends were cut back, 4 bases at V and 1 base at J, with 8 bases in the middle. The CDR3 region is CSATPGSYEQYF. The CDR3, as DNA: TGCAGTGCTACCCCAGGGTCCTACGAGCAGTACTTC.

The CDR3 here is CASSPSGAEGTQFF. Here the CDR3 DNA reads TGTGCCAGCAGTCCCTCCGGGGCCGAGGGGACCCAGTTCTTC. The chain recombines TRBV12-3 or TRBV12-4 with TRBJ2-1; D may match TRBD1 or TRBD2 (5 bases each). This CDR3 is built from 14 residues. Trimming removed 5 bases at V and 13 bases at J, with 21 bases between.

V and J are TRBV3-1 and TRBJ2-1, with TRBD2 matching over 8 bases. Losses at the gene ends were 7 bases for V and 9 bases for J; bases not matched to a gene: 11. The germline V gene has CDR1 LGHDT and CDR2 YNNKEL (reference sequence). This CDR3 region has 14 residues. CDR3 nucleotide sequence: TGTGCCAGCACCCGAGCGGGAGATAATAGTGAGCAGTTCTTC. Its translation is CASTRAGDNSEQFF.

The V call is TRBV6-5, the J call TRBJ1-2; 8 nucleotides agree with TRBD1. Germline V gene lookup returns CDR1 MNHEY and CDR2 SVGAGI. Trimming cost V 6 bases and J 4 bases; bases outside gene matches: 13. CDR3 length: 16 amino acids. The CDR3 DNA reads TGTGCCAGCAGAACGGGGGGACAGGCGCCCATCTATGGCTACACCTTC. This encodes CASRTGGQAPIYGYTF.

V is TRBV5-1 and J is TRBJ2-5; D is perhaps TRBD2 (5 bases). The DNA end favors TRBJ2-7, so the J call may be wrong. CDR1 SGHRS and CDR2 YFSETQ come from the germline V gene. The CDR3 length is 14 residues. CDR3 DNA: TGCGCCAGCAGCTTGGCCGAGGGAGTCGACGAGCAGTACTTC. Residues: CASSLAEGVDEQYF.

The chain uses TRBV3-1 and TRBJ2-3, with 12 bases aligning to TRBD2. V gave up 6 bases and J gave up 5 bases; unmatched junction bases: 9. CDR1 is LGHDT and CDR2 is YNNKEL in the germline V gene (reference sequence). The CDR3 contains 16 residues. The CDR3 protein is CASRPSGGARRDTQYF. CDR3 coding DNA: TGTGCCAGCAGGCCTAGCGGGGGGGCCAGGAGAGATACGCAGTATTTT.

This clonotype showed up many times. This chain links TRBV7-9 with TRBJ2-1; TRBD2 matches at 14 bases. CDR1 and CDR2 from the germline V gene are SEHNR and FQNEAQ (reference sequence). With 1 base clipped from V and 4 bases from J, the junction kept 6 bases outside the gene matches. The CDR3 spans 18 residues. CDR3 bases: TGTGCCAGCAGCTTAGTGTCCGGACTAGCGGGGGGTTACAATGAGCAGTTCTTC. As protein: CASSLVSGLAGGYNEQFF.

This chain joins TRBV7-3 and TRBJ1-1, with TRBD1 matching over 8 bases. Trimming at V came to 2 bases and at J to 0 bases, leaving 5 bases not matched to a gene. The CDR3 runs to 16 residues. In germline, CDR1 is SGHTA, CDR2 FQGTGA. Written as DNA, the CDR3 is TGTGCCAGCAGCTTAGGGACAGGCGTTGTGAACACTGAAGCTTTCTTT. As protein: CASSLGTGVVNTEAFF.

This clonotype was detected a few times. The CDR3 region is CASSPRFPGGQGEQFF. CDR3 nucleotides: TGTGCCAGCAGCCCCAGATTTCCGGGGGGGCAGGGTGAGCAGTTCTTC. The chain links TRBV7-3 to TRBJ2-1; 8 positions agree with TRBD2. There are 16 residues in the CDR3. Germline assignment: CDR1 SGHTA and CDR2 FQGTGA. V gave up 5 bases and J gave up 9 bases; unmatched junction bases: 15.

This clonotype came up many times. V is TRBV6-6 and J is TRBJ2-5; the D gene is possibly TRBD1 (6 bases). CDR3 size: 14 residues. V was shortened by 5 bases and J by 5 bases, with 15 bases between the two germline ends. From germline, CDR1 is MNHNY and CDR2 SVGAGI (reference sequence). CDR3 DNA: TGTGCCAGCAGTAAACAGGGTCTAGAGGAGACCCAGTACTTC. It specifies CASSKQGLEETQYF.

Many counts were recorded for this clonotype. The rearrangement uses TRBV5-1 and TRBJ2-3, with TRBD1 matching over 9 bases. Germline lookup yields CDR1 SGHRS and CDR2 YFSETQ. The CDR3 has 16 residues. The junction had 9 bases not matched to a gene; V was cut back by 4 bases and J by 3 bases. In DNA form, the CDR3 reads TGCGCCAGCAGCCCCATGACAGGGGGTCCTACAGATACGCAGTATTTT. Translation: CASSPMTGGPTDTQYF.

This clonotype was seen many times. V gene TRBV7-2 combines with J gene TRBJ2-4; no clear D. Germline V gene data show CDR1 as SGHTA and CDR2 as FQGNSA. Trimming shortened V by 3 bases and J by 4 bases, and 16 bases separated the two germline ends. The CDR3 extends over 16 amino acids. Here the CDR3 reads CASSFGVPRPKNIQYF. CDR3 nucleotide sequence: TGTGCCAGCAGCTTTGGTGTCCCCCGGCCAAAAAACATTCAGTACTTC.

A few counts support this clonotype. The J gene is TRBJ1-4, the V gene TRBV5-1; 10 nucleotides align to TRBD1. In germline, CDR1 is SGHRS, CDR2 YFSETQ. The CDR3 runs to 16 residues. Unmatched junction bases numbered 5, after V lost 1 base and J lost 5 bases. CDR3 sequence (DNA): TGCGCCAGCAGCTTGTGGACAGGGGGTCGAAATGAAAAACTGTTTTTT. Translation gives CASSLWTGGRNEKLFF.

CDR3 sequence: CASSDPGTSGADTQYF. The CDR3 nucleotides read TGTGCCAGCAGCGACCCCGGGACTAGCGGAGCAGATACGCAGTATTTT. V is TRBV9 and J is TRBJ2-3, with 11 bases matching TRBD2. CDR1 and CDR2 (germline): SGDLS, YYNGEE. The length of the CDR3 is 16 residues. V trimming: 3 bases; J trimming: 4 bases; junction bases outside the gene matches: 7.

The chain carries TRBV6-6 and TRBJ1-2; 8 positions match TRBD1. Looked up from germline, CDR1 is MNHNY and CDR2 is SVGAGI (reference sequence). This CDR3 spans 15 amino acids. V trimming: 10 bases; J trimming: 6 bases; junction bases outside the gene matches: 16. This chain's CDR3 is CATQSGADRADGYTF. The CDR3 DNA is TGTGCCACCCAGAGTGGAGCGGACAGGGCGGATGGCTACACCTTC.

As for this clonotype: With a much larger clone just one base away, this may be a read error. The chain joins TRBV9 to TRBJ2-5, with TRBD1 identical over 11 bases. The DNA end lines up better with TRBJ2-1; the J call may be wrong. The CDR3 covers 16 residues. From germline, CDR1 is SGDLS and CDR2 YYNGEE. CDR3 DNA sequence: TGTGCCAGCAGCGTGGGGACAGGGGGTGGAGGAGAGACCCAGTTCTTC. It encodes CASSVGTGGGGETQFF.

Regarding this clonotype: This could be a read error, since a much larger clone is one nucleotide away. The J gene is TRBJ1-2, the V gene TRBV12-3 or TRBV12-4; D ambiguous. V was cut by 3 bases and J by 9 bases, with 11 bases left in between. The CDR3 runs 12 residues. CDR3 sequence reads: CASSLSEYSYTF. In DNA form, the CDR3 reads TGTGCCAGCAGTTTGTCAGAGTATAGCTACACCTTC.

This clonotype was found once. The V call is TRBV19, the J call TRBJ2-4; TRBD1 or TRBD2 may be the D gene (5 bases each). The better agreement between TRBJ2-7 and the DNA end casts doubt on the J call. In germline, CDR1 is LNHDA, CDR2 SQIVND (reference sequence). CDR3 size: 14 residues. The CDR3 DNA sequence: TGTGCCAGTAGCAAAATAAGGGACGTCTACGAGCAGTACTTC. It translates to CASSKIRDVYEQYF.

In its sample, this clonotype was seen a few times. The chain has TRBV28 and TRBJ1-1; 9 bases align to TRBD1. CDR1 and CDR2 from the germline V gene are MDHEN and SYDVKM. Losses at the gene ends were 5 bases for V and 7 bases for J; bases not matched to a gene: 8. The CDR3 extends over 14 amino acids. The CDR3 DNA is TGTGCCAGCAGTGAGGGACAGGGAGGTGGTGAAGCTTTCTTT. Translating it yields CASSEGQGGGEAFF.

The V gene is TRBV5-1, the J gene TRBJ2-1, with TRBD1 matching over 7 bases. Germline loops: CDR1 SGHRS, CDR2 YFSETQ. The CDR3 is made up of 16 amino acids. Losses at the gene ends were 0 bases for V and 6 bases for J; bases not matched to a gene: 9. CDR3 protein: CASSLAGRRTGNEQFF. DNA for the CDR3: TGCGCCAGCAGCTTGGCCGGACGGAGGACAGGCAATGAGCAGTTCTTC.

V usage is TRBV7-2 and J usage is TRBJ1-2; D is possibly TRBD1 (6 bases). V was cut by 6 bases and J by 5 bases, with 19 bases left in between. Germline V gene lookup returns CDR1 SGHTA and CDR2 FQGNSA. The CDR3 covers 15 residues. DNA for the CDR3: TGTGCCAGCAGTCTTCAGGTTGGAGGACAGTATGGCTACACCTTC. Encoded protein: CASSLQVGGQYGYTF.

The chain couples TRBV7-2 to TRBJ2-7; possibly TRBD2 for D (5 bases). The CDR3 is 16 amino acids. Trimming took off 5 bases at V and 7 bases at J, with 24 bases between the two ends. Germline-derived CDR1 and CDR2 are SGHTA and FQGNSA. The CDR3 spells CASSPAAESSYNEQYF. In nucleotides, the CDR3 is TGTGCCAGCAGCCCGGCAGCGGAGAGCTCCTACAATGAGCAGTACTTC. The whole variable domain, remainder taken from reference TRBV7-2 and TRBJ2-7, is GAGVSQSPSNKVTEKGKDVELRCDPISGHTALYWYRQSLGQGLEFLIYFQGNSAPDKSGLPSDRFSAERTGGSVSTLTIQRTQQEDSAVYLCASSPAAESSYNEQYFGPGTRLTVT.

This chain joins TRBV20-1 and TRBJ2-1; D unresolved. V shed 0 bases and J shed 7 bases, with 10 bases lying between them. The CDR3 totals 13 residues. CDR1 is DFQATT, CDR2 SNEGSKA, per germline (reference sequence). CDR3 bases: TGCAGTGCTAGAGATCGCGGATGGAATGAGCAGTTCTTC. As protein: CSARDRGWNEQFF.

The J gene is TRBJ2-7, the V gene TRBV5-1; 8 bases line up with TRBD1. CDR1 is SGHRS and CDR2 is YFSETQ in the germline V gene. V dropped 3 bases and J dropped 2; count of bases not matched to a gene: 4. CDR3 size: 14 residues. The chain's CDR3 is CASSWPGQAYEQYF. The DNA for the CDR3 is TGCGCCAGCAGCTGGCCGGGACAGGCCTACGAGCAGTACTTC. The full variable domain, its missing parts supplied by reference TRBV5-1 and TRBJ2-7, is KAGVTQTPRYLIKTRGQQVTLSCSPISGHRSVSWYQQTPGQGLQFLFEYFSETQRNKGNFPGRFSGRQFSNSRSEMNVSTLELGDSALYLCASSWPGQAYEQYFGPGTRLTVT.

V usage is TRBV28 and J usage is TRBJ1-5; the D gene is possibly TRBD1 (5 bases). The CDR3 covers 14 residues. The germline gives CDR1 MDHEN, CDR2 SYDVKM. The V end was cut by 11 bases, the J end by 0 bases, with 14 bases between. In nucleotides, the CDR3 is TGTGCCTCCAGGGAGGGACTTAGCAATCAGCCCCAGCATTTT. Translated: CASREGLSNQPQHF.

This clonotype appeared a few times. The chain uses TRBV12-3 or TRBV12-4 and TRBJ2-2, with D perhaps matching TRBD1 or TRBD2 (5 bases each). The V end lost 6 bases, the J end lost 3 bases, and 11 bases lay between the germline ends. The CDR3 loop spans 14 amino acids. The CDR3 coding sequence is TGTGCCAGCAGCATGGGACCCCACACCGGGGAGCTGTTTTTT. Its translation: CASSMGPHTGELFF.

The genes are TRBV6-6 and TRBJ2-7; 11 nucleotides agree with TRBD2. The CDR3 totals 15 residues. The J segment lost 5 bases and the V segment lost 0 bases, leaving 3 bases of the junction unmatched. Looked up from germline, CDR1 is MNHNY and CDR2 is SVGAGI (reference sequence). CDR3 sequence: CASSYSSGRADEQYF. CDR3 nucleotide sequence: TGTGCCAGCAGTTACTCTAGCGGGAGGGCCGACGAGCAGTACTTC.

A remark on this clonotype: This may stem from a read error, because a much larger clone lies one nucleotide away. V is TRBV7-3 and J is TRBJ2-1, with 7 positions matching TRBD2. Germline CDR1 SGHTA, CDR2 FQGTGA. This CDR3 has 15 residues. The V segment lost 0 bases and the J segment 8 bases; nucleotides outside the gene matches: 7. The DNA of the CDR3 is TGTGCCAGCAGCTTAACGAGCGGGACCTGGGATGAGCAGTTCTTC. As protein: CASSLTSGTWDEQFF. Filled out from reference TRBV7-3 and TRBJ2-1, the complete variable domain reads GAGVSQTPSNKVTEKGKYVELRCDPISGHTALYWYRQSLGQGPEFLIYFQGTGAADDSGLPNDRFFAVRPEGSVSTLKIQRTERGDSAVYLCASSLTSGTWDEQFFGPGTRLTVL.

This clonotype was counted between two and nine times. This chain uses TRBV29-1 with TRBJ1-4, with D possibly matching TRBD1 (5 bases). CDR1 is SQVTM and CDR2 is ANQGSEA in the germline V gene. The CDR3 loop spans 13 amino acids. CDR3 residues: CRVRREGNEKLFF. The DNA of the CDR3 is TGCAGAGTTCGCAGGGAGGGTAATGAAAAACTGTTTTTT.